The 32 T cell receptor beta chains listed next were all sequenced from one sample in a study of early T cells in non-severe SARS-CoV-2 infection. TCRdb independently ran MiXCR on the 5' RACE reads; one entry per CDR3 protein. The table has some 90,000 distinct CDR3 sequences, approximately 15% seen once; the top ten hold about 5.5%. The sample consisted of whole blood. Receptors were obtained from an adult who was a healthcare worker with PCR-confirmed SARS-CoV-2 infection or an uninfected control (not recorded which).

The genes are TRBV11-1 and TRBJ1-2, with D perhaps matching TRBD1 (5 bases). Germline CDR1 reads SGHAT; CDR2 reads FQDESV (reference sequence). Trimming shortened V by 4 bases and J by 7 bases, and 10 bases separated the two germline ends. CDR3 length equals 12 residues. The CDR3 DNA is TGTGCCAGCAGCTACCAGGGAAGTGGCTACACCTTC. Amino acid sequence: CASSYQGSGYTF.

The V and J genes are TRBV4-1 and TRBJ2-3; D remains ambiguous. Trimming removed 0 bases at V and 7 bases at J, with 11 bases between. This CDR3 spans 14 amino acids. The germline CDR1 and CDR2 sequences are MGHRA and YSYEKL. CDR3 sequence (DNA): TGCGCCAGCAGCCAAGACGGCCCTAGAAATACGCAGTATTTT. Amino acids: CASSQDGPRNTQYF.

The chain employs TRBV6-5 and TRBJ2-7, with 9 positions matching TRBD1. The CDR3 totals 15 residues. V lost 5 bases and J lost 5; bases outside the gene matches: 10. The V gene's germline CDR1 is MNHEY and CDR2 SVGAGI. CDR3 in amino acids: CASSPTGGGRNEQYF. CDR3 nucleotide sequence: TGTGCCAGCAGTCCTACAGGGGGCGGTCGAAACGAGCAGTACTTC.

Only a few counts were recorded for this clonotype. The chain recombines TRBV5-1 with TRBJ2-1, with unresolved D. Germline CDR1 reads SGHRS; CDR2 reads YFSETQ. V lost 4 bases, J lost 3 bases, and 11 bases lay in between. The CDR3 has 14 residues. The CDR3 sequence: CASSPEVRYNEQFF. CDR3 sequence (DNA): TGCGCCAGCAGCCCAGAGGTTCGCTACAATGAGCAGTTCTTC.

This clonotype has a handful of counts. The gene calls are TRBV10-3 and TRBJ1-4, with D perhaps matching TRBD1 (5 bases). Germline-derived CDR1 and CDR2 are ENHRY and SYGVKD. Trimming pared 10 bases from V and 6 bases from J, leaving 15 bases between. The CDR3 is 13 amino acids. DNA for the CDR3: TGTGCCACCCAAGGAGGGGCTGATGAAAAACTGTTTTTT. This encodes CATQGGADEKLFF.

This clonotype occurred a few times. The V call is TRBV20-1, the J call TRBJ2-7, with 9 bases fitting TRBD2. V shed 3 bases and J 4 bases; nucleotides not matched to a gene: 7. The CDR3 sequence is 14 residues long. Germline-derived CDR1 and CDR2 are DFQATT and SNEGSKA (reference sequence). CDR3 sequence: CSASLAGLTYEQYF. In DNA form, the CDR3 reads TGCAGTGCTAGTCTAGCGGGATTAACTTACGAGCAGTACTTC.

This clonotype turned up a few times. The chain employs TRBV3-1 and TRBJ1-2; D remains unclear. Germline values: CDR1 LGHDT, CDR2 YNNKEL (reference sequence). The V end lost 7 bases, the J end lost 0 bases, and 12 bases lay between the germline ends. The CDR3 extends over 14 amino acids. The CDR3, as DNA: TGTGCCAGCAACCTACACGGAACTAACTATGGCTACACCTTC. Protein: CASNLHGTNYGYTF.

CDR3 nucleotides: TGCAGTGCTAAGTCTGGATACGAGCAGTACTTC. It translates to CSAKSGYEQYF. The chain couples TRBV20-1 to TRBJ2-7; D not certain. Germline assignment: CDR1 DFQATT and CDR2 SNEGSKA (reference sequence). The germline V and J ends were trimmed by 4 bases and 4 bases, with 8 bases remaining between them. The CDR3 totals 11 residues.

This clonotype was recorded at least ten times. CDR3 sequence: CASSQPTAGYGYTF. For the CDR3, the DNA is TGCGCCAGCAGCCAACCGACGGCTGGCTATGGCTACACCTTC. J is TRBJ1-2 and V is TRBV4-3; no clear D. Deletions cut 2 bases from V and 4 bases from J, with 11 bases between. Germline CDR1 reads LGHNA; CDR2 reads YSLEER. This CDR3 has 14 amino acids.

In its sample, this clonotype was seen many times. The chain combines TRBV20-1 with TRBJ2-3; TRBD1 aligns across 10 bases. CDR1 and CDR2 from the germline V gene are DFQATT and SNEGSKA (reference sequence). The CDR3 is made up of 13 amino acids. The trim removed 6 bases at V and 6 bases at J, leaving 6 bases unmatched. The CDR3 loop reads CSARQGARDTQYF. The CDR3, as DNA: TGCAGTGCGCGACAGGGGGCGCGTGATACGCAGTATTTT.

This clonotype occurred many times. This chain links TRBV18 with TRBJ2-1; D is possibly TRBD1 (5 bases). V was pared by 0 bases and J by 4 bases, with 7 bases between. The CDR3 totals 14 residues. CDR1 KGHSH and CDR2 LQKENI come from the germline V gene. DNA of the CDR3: TGTGCCAGCTCACCACCGACAGTTTACAATGAGCAGTTCTTC. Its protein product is CASSPPTVYNEQFF.

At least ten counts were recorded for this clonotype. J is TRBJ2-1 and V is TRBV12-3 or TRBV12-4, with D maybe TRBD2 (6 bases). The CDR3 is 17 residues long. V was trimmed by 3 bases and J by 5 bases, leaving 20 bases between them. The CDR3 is CASSFFSGGEINNEQFF. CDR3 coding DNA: TGTGCCAGCAGTTTCTTCTCCGGAGGGGAAATCAACAATGAGCAGTTCTTC.

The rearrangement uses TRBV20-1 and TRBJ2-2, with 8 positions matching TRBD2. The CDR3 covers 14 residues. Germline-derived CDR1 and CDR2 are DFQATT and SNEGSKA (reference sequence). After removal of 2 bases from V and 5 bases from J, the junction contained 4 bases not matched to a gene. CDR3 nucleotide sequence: TGCAGTGCTAGACTAGCGGGTGAGACCGGGGAGCTGTTTTTT. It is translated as CSARLAGETGELFF.

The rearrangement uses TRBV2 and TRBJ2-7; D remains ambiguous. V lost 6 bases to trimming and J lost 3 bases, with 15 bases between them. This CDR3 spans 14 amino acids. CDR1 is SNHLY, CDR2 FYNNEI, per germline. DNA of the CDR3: TGTGCCAGCAGACCCGACCCCGACCTCTACGAGCAGTACTTC. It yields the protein CASRPDPDLYEQYF.

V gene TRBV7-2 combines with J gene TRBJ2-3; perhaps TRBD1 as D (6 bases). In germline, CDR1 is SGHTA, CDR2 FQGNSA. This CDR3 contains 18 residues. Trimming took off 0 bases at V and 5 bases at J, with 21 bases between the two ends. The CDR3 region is CASSLASWIRGRRDTQYF. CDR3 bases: TGTGCCAGCAGCTTAGCTAGCTGGATTAGGGGGAGAAGAGATACGCAGTATTTT.

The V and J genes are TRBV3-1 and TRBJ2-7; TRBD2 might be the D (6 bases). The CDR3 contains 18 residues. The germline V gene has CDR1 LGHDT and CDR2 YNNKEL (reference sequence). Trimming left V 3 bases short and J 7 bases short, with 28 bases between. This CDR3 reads CASSHHAAGQGRTGEQYF. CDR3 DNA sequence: TGTGCCAGCAGCCACCACGCCGCGGGGCAGGGCCGAACGGGGGAGCAGTACTTC.

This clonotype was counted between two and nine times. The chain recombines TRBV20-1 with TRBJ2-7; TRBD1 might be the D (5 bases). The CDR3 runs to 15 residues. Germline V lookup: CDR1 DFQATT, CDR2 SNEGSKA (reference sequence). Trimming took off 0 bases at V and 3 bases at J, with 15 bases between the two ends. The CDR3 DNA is TGCAGTGCTAGAGACAGGGCGCTAGGGCTCTACGAGCAGTACTTC. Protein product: CSARDRALGLYEQYF.

CDR3 nucleotide sequence: TGTGCCAGCAGTAAACTTCGGACAGGATTGACCTATGGCTACACCTTC. Its translation: CASSKLRTGLTYGYTF. This chain uses TRBV6-5 with TRBJ1-2; 7 bases are shared with TRBD1. This CDR3 spans 16 amino acids. From germline, CDR1 is MNHEY and CDR2 SVGAGI. Trimming removed 5 bases from V and 4 bases from J; junction bases left unmatched: 13.

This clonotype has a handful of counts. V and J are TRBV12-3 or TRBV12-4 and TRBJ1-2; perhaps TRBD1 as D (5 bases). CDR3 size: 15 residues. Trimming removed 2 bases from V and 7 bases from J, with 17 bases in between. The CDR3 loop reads CASSLRRPRGVGYTF. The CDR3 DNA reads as TGTGCCAGCAGTTTACGCCGGCCGCGAGGGGTTGGCTACACCTTC.

DNA of the CDR3: TGCGCCAGCAGCTCCACCCTTCTGGAGCGGGAAACAGATACGCAGTATTTT. Protein sequence: CASSSTLLERETDTQYF. The V call is TRBV5-1, the J call TRBJ2-3, with 7 bases that match TRBD2. This CDR3 spans 17 amino acids. Germline-derived CDR1 and CDR2 are SGHRS and YFSETQ. V trimming: 3 bases; J trimming: 3 bases; junction bases outside the gene matches: 13.

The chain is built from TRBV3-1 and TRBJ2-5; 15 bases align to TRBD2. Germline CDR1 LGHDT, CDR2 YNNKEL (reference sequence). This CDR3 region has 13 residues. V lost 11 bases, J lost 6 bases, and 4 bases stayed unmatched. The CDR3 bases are TGTGCCGTCGGACTAGCGGGAGGGAAGACCCAGTACTTC. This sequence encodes CAVGLAGGKTQYF.

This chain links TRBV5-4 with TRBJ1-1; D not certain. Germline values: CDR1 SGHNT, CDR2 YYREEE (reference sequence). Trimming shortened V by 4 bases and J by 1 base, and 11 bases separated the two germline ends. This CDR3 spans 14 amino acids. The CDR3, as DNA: TGTGCCAGCAGCCGAACTCAATCGAACACTGAAGCTTTCTTT. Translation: CASSRTQSNTEAFF.

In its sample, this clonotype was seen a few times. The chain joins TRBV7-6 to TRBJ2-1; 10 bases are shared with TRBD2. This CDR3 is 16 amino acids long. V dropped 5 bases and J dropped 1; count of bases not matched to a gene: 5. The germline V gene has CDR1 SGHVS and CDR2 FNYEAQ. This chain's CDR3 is CASSRLAGASYNEQFF. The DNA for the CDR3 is TGTGCCAGCAGCCGACTAGCGGGTGCTTCCTACAATGAGCAGTTCTTC. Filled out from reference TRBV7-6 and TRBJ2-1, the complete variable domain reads GAGVSQSPRYKVTKRGQDVALRCDPISGHVSLYWYRQALGQGPEFLTYFNYEAQQDKSGLPNDRFSAERPEGSISTLTIQRTEQRDSAMYRCASSRLAGASYNEQFFGPGTRLTVL.

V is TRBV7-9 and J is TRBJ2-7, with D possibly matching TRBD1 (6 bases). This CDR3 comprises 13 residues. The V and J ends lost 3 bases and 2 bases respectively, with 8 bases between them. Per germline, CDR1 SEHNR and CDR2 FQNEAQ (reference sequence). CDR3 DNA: TGTGCCAGCAGCTTGGGGGCCACCTACGAGCAGTACTTC. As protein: CASSLGATYEQYF.

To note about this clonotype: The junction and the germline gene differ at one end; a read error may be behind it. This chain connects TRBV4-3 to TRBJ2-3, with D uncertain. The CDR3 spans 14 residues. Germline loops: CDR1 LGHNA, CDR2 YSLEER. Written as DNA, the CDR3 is TGCGCCAGCAGCCCCGTAGTTTCTTTTACCGCTTTCCATTTT. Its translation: CASSPVVSFTAFHF.

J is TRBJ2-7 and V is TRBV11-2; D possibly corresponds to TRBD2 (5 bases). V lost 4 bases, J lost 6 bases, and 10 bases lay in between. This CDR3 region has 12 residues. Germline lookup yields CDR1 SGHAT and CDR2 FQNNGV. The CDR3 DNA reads TGTGCCAGCAGCTCATCGGGGAGCGAGCAGTACTTC. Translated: CASSSSGSEQYF.

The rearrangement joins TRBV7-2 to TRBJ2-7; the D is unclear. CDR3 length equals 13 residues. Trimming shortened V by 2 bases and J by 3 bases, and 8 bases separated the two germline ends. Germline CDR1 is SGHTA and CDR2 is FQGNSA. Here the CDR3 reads CASSLLSDYEQYF. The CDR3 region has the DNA TGTGCCAGCAGCTTATTATCGGACTACGAGCAGTACTTC.

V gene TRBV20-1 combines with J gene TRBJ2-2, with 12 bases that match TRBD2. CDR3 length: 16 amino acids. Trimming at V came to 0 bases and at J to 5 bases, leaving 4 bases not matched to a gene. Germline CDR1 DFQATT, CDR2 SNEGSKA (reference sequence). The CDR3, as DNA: TGCAGTGCTAGAGATCTCCTAGCGGGAGGGACCGGGGAGCTGTTTTTT. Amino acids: CSARDLLAGGTGELFF.

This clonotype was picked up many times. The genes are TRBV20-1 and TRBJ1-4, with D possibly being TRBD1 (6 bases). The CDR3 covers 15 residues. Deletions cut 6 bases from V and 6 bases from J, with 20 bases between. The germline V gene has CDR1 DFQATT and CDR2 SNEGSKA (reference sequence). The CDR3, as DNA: TGCAGTGCGCCCCCATTAGGGACATCGCATGAAAAACTGTTTTTT. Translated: CSAPPLGTSHEKLFF.

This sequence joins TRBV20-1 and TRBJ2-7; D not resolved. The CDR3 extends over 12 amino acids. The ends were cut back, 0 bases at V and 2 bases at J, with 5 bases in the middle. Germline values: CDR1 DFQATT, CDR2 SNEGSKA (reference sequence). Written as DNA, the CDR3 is TGCAGTGCTAGAGATCGAGCCTACGAGCAGTACTTC. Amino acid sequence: CSARDRAYEQYF.

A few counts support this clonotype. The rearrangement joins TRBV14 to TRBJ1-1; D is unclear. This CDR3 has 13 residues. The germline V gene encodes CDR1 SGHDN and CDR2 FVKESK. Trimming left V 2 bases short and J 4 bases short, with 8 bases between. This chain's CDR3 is CASSQLTTTEAFF. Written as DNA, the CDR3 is TGTGCCAGCAGCCAATTAACTACCACTGAAGCTTTCTTT.

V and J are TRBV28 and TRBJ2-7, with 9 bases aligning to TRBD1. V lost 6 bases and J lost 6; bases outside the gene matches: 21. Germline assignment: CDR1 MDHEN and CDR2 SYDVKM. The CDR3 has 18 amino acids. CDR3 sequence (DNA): TGTGCCAGCAGGAAGGGACAGGGAGGGACCCCTCGGACCCTCGAGCAGTACTTC. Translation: CASRKGQGGTPRTLEQYF.